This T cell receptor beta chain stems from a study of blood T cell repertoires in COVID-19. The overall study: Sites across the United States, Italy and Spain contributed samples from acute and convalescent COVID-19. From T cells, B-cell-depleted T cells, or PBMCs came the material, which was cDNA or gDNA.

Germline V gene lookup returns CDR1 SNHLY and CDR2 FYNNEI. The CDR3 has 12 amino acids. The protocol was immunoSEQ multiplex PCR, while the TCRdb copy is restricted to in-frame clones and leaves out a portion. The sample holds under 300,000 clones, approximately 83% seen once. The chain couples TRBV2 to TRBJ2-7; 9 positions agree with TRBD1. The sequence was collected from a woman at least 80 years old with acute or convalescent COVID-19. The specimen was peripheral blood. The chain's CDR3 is CARGQGPHEQYF. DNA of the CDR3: TGTGCAAGGGGACAGGGCCCCCACGAGCAGTACTTC.